This T cell receptor (beta chain) came from a study of OX40 agonist ivuxolimab in advanced cancers. Turning to the study itself: Around 40% of patients had received prior checkpoint inhibitor therapy. Partial responses were recorded for three patients, including one with hepatocellular carcinoma and two with cutaneous melanoma.

Trimming pared 8 bases from V and 1 base from J, leaving 12 bases between. Germline V lookup: CDR1 MNHEY, CDR2 SMNVEV (reference sequence). CDR3 length equals 13 residues. The data were produced by immunoSEQ multiplex PCR, yet TCRdb's version contains in-frame clones alone and is incomplete. This table holds about 25,000 clones, approximately 83% found once. The clonotype was recovered from an adult with an advanced solid tumor such as melanoma, head and neck, liver or kidney cancer. The chain is built from TRBV27 and TRBJ2-7; D gene ambiguous. Sample: CD4+ or CD8+ T cells sorted from blood, taken in a trial of the OX40 agonist ivuxolimab. The CDR3 nucleotides read TGTGCCAGCGGCGGAGATAGGTCCTACGAGCAGTACTTC. Translating it yields CASGGDRSYEQYF.